The T cell receptor (beta chain) described here comes from a study of OX40 agonist ivuxolimab in advanced cancers. A note on the overall study: Ivuxolimab, which targeted the costimulatory receptor OX40 (CD134), was an agonistic, fully human IgG2 monoclonal antibody. In the dose-escalation cohort, 75% to 85% of patients were male, and the mean age was roughly 56 years with a range of about 20 to 80. The point of sequencing TCRbeta in the periphery was to test whether ivuxolimab changed TCR sequence diversity and drove clonal T-cell expansion. Of the 50 or so patients in dose escalation, approximately 20 had hepatocellular carcinoma, about 15 had melanoma, 9 had renal cell carcinoma and 9 had head and neck cancer. The monotherapy dose-escalation portion (N ≈ 57 patients) of the phase I ivuxolimab trial is reported in the paper. Partial responses occurred in three dose-escalation patients: two with cutaneous melanoma and one with hepatocellular carcinoma. Intravenous ivuxolimab was administered to patients every 2 weeks at six dose levels: 0.01, 0.1, 0.3, 1.5, 3 and 10 mg/kg. Patients were allowed to have had prior anti-PD-1, anti-PD-L1 or anti-CTLA-4 therapy, and roughly 40% of the dose-escalation patients had previously received checkpoint inhibitors.

The trial excluded patients who had a history of autoimmune disease or who were on systemic immunosuppression. Peripheral blood for TCR sequencing was collected from all dose cohorts at baseline, on cycle 4 day 1, and on cycle 7 day 1. Samples were obtained from an open-label, multicenter, first-in-human phase I dose-escalation trial of ivuxolimab. Adults with locally advanced or metastatic melanoma, renal cell, hepatocellular, or head and neck squamous cell carcinoma were enrolled in the trial. CD4+ and CD8+ T cells were sorted separately from peripheral blood before TCR sequencing. Comments on this clone: What this receptor recognizes is not known. Qualities for individual bases were not recorded, and no much larger clone is one base off.

The trim is 0 bases for V and 1 base for J, with a gap of 8 bases between the germline ends. For CDR1 and CDR2, the germline V gene lists SGHNT and YENEEA. Counted from cysteine to phenylalanine, this CDR3 has 15 amino acids. The DNA shown is the 45-base CDR3, in frame from base 1. Results the study describes overall, beyond this receptor: Clonal expansion of both CD4+ and CD8+ blood T cells was observed from baseline to week 6 at doses 0.1 to 3.0 mg/kg. Low levels of normalized T-cell clonal expansion were also seen in some nonresponding patients. On average, CD8+ T cells showed more expanded clones than CD4+ T cells after ivuxolimab. The antigen specificity of the clonally expanded peripheral T cells was not determined. Partial responders in the 0.1-3.0 mg/kg groups had among the lowest normalized peripheral clonal expansion, especially among CD8+ T cells.

To sequence the TCRbeta CDR3 region, genomic DNA was isolated from the sorted cells. TCRbeta CDR3 regions were sequenced using the immunoSEQ Assay. Not all clones reach the TCRdb copy of this immuneACCESS table, which keeps in-frame sequences only. Checked studies attribute under half of the gap to unresolved V genes and leave the rest unexplained. The sample table contains 45,000 to 60,000 clones; only one count was recorded for roughly nine tenths of them. The top ten clones comprise around 5% of the sample. This sequence uses TRBV11-3 and TRBJ2-3; tentative D gene TRBD2, with 6 bases matching. The sequenced sample was CD4+ or CD8+ T cells sorted from blood, obtained in a trial of the OX40 agonist ivuxolimab. This receptor was taken from an adult with an advanced solid tumor such as melanoma, head and neck, liver or kidney cancer. The DNA is as follows: TGTGCCAGCAGCTTAGAGGGACTTGGCACAGATACGCAGTATTTT. This sequence encodes CASSLEGLGTDTQYF.